This T cell receptor (beta chain) appears in the sequencing data of a study of blood T cell repertoires in COVID-19. Study background: Specimens from acute and convalescent COVID-19 originated in the United States, Italy and Spain. PBMCs, B-cell-depleted T cells, or T cells provided the cDNA or gDNA that made up the material.

The germline V gene encodes CDR1 SGHDT and CDR2 YYEEEE. CDR3 length equals 12 residues. V shed 3 bases and J 8 bases; nucleotides not matched to a gene: 3. In the original workflow: Amplification with reference gene primers provided the estimates of nucleated cell counts. Libraries were prepared by immunoSEQ multiplex PCR; TCRdb keeps only in-frame clonotypes and omits some of them. The DNA was the basis for D and trimming; V, J and clone size are from that table. The data contain around 120,000 clones, less than 90% of them singletons. This receptor was obtained from a man of 80 years or more with acute or convalescent COVID-19. Sequencing was carried out using peripheral blood. This chain joins TRBV5-6 and TRBJ1-2; 8 bases are a match to TRBD1. This CDR3 is CASSWGQEGYTF. The CDR3 DNA reads as TGTGCCAGCAGCTGGGGACAGGAAGGCTACACCTTC.